These T cell receptor beta chains were read from a single sample in a study of blood T cell repertoires in COVID-19. Using immunoSEQ multiplex PCR, the repertoire was profiled, and TCRdb retains in-frame clones only, with some absent. The data contain over 20,000 clones, 65% to 90% of them singletons. The sample comprised peripheral blood. The receptor source for this set is a man aged 50 or older with active COVID-19. Both conserved end residues are part of each CDR3. Each record gives: V gene, D gene, J gene, clone size, CDR3 DNA, CDR3 protein. The D gene is left open where the match is weak. Size tells how often a clone was seen (once, few, many) or the class of an expanded clone, and some rows leave it out.

TRBV7-9,TRBD2,TRBJ2-3,.,TGTGCCAGCAGCCTCACTAGCGGGGGCTTCACAGATACGCAGTATTTT,CASSLTSGGFTDTQYF
TRBV19,TRBD1,TRBJ2-5,.,TGTGCCAGTACAGACTCAGGGGGCTCAGAGACCCAGTACTTC,CASTDSGGSETQYF
TRBV9,.,TRBJ2-1,.,TGTGCCAGCAGCGTAGAGTCGCTGAGCTCCTACAATGAGCAGTTCTTC,CASSVESLSSYNEQFF
TRBV4-3,.,TRBJ2-7,.,TGCGCCAGCAGCCAAGGTTTAGGGGTTCGGTACGAGCAGTACTTC,CASSQGLGVRYEQYF
TRBV27,.,TRBJ2-5,.,TGTGCCAGCAGTCCCGGGGTTCAAGAGACCCAGTACTTC,CASSPGVQETQYF
TRBV7-9,.,TRBJ1-6,.,TGTGCCAGCAGCTTGAGCCTCGCGACACCCCTCCACTTT,CASSLSLATPLHF
TRBV4-1,TRBD1,TRBJ2-7,few,TGCGCCAGCAGCCCCACGACAGGGATTTACGAGCAGTACTTC,CASSPTTGIYEQYF
TRBV7-2,TRBD2,TRBJ2-1,.,TGTGCCAGCAGTTGGGGGTTGGGAGGGGAGCAGTTCTTC,CASSWGLGGEQFF
TRBV2,.,TRBJ1-6,.,TGTGCCAGCAGTGTTGGCAGGGTCAATTCACCCCTCCACTTT,CASSVGRVNSPLHF
TRBV30,.,TRBJ2-7,.,TGTGCCTGGAACCCCCCTAGTGCGGGGTACGAGCAGTACTTC,CAWNPPSAGYEQYF
TRBV9,TRBD1,TRBJ2-5,few,TGTGCCAGCAGCGTAGGGACAGGGGTACAGGAGACCCAGTACTTC,CASSVGTGVQETQYF
TRBV7-9,.,TRBJ2-3,.,TGTGCCAGCAGCCCGGGGAGCACAGATACGCAGTATTTT,CASSPGSTDTQYF
TRBV27,TRBD2,TRBJ2-1,.,TGTGCCAGCAGTCGACGGACCGGGGGGGCGGATGAGCAGTTCTTC,CASSRRTGGADEQFF
TRBV2,TRBD2,TRBJ2-2,.,TGTGCCAGCATTCCGACTAGCGGGGGCGGAGGGGAGCTGTTTTTT,CASIPTSGGGGELFF
TRBV7-9,.,TRBJ2-7,.,TGTGCCAGCAGTTTTCCAATCCGGGGAAAGGTCGAGCAGTACTTC,CASSFPIRGKVEQYF
TRBV5-1,.,TRBJ2-3,.,TGCGCCAGCAGCGATCCGGGGACAGATACGCAGTATTTT,CASSDPGTDTQYF
TRBV3-1/TRBV3-2,.,TRBJ1-5,.,TGTGCCAGCAGCCAAGATCTGGGGGCAGGGCAGCCCCAGCATTTT,CASSQDLGAGQPQHF
TRBV4-2,.,TRBJ1-2,.,TGTGCCAGCAGCCAAGACTTGGAGACCATTAACTATGGCTACACCTTC,CASSQDLETINYGYTF
TRBV7-9,.,TRBJ1-4,.,TGTGCCAGCAGCCCCGGGAGGTTCGACGCTAATGAAAAACTGTTTTTT,CASSPGRFDANEKLFF
TRBV30,TRBD1,TRBJ2-3,.,TGTGCCTGGGGAGACAGGGGGCTTACGGATACGCAGTATTTT,CAWGDRGLTDTQYF
TRBV21-1,.,TRBJ1-2,.,TGTGCCAGCATCGGAAACAGGTATGGCTACACCTTC,CASIGNRYGYTF
TRBV18,.,TRBJ2-3,.,TGTGCCAGCTCACCGTCGACACTTTCTAGCACAGATACGCAGTATTTT,CASSPSTLSSTDTQYF